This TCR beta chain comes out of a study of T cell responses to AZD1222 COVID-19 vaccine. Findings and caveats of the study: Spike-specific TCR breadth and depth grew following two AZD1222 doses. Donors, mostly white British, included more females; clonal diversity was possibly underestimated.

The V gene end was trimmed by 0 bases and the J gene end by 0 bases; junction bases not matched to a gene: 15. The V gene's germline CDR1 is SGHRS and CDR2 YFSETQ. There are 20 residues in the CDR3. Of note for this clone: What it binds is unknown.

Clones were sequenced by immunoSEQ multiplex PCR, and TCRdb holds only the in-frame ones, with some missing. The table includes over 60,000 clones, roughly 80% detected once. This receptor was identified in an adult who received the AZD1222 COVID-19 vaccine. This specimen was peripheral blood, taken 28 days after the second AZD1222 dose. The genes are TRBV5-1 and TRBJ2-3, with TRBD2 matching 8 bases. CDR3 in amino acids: CASSLDGSGVPAHSTDTQYF. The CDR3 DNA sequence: TGCGCCAGCAGCTTGGATGGTAGCGGGGTACCAGCCCATAGCACAGATACGCAGTATTTT.